The TCR beta chain described here comes from a study of tumor-infiltrating lymphocytes in primary liver carcinoma (dated by TCRdb to about 2017). In the study overall: Surgical resection was performed in China between November 2015 and 2016 on four to six patients with histopathologically diagnosed primary liver carcinoma. Hepatocellular carcinoma (four) or combined HCC and intrahepatic cholangiocarcinoma (one) was present in the five patients, who were three men and two women aged 30 to 69 years. The tumors of the five patients were staged as T1-T3 N0M0, with maximum diameters ranging from 4.2 to 10 cm. Samples yielded roughly 3.5 to 7.5 million productive TCRbeta reads; read depth did not differ significantly between tissue types. The study combined TCRbeta repertoire sequencing, expression microarrays and whole-exome sequencing across five regions of each liver tumor, with adjacent normal tissue and blood. A total of 35 or so specimens from 5 patients, comprising around 25 tumor regions, 5 adjacent noncancerous liver tissues and 5 peripheral blood samples, were covered by TCRbeta repertoire sequencing. High reproducibility was observed for the technical replicate repertoires, with mean shared-clone rates approximately 0.9 and correlation coefficients above 0.95.

Using a constant-region primer and ProtoScript II reverse transcriptase, TCRbeta-specific cDNA was reverse-transcribed from 400 to 550 ng total RNA. TCRbeta libraries were built with three nested multiplex PCR rounds, a slightly modified ARM-PCR procedure. Each of the first two PCR rounds ran for approximately 11 cycles using multiplex TRBV1-TRBV30 forward primers together with a Cbeta reverse primer. Sample barcodes and Illumina adapters were attached in a final 25-cycle PCR using Deep VentR polymerase. Before sequencing, amplicons of 200-500 bp were gel-purified using a QIAquick gel extraction kit. An Illumina HiSeq 2500 was used to sequence the TCRbeta amplicons, generating 250-bp paired-end reads. The authors' analysis ran thus. Quality trimming of reads was performed with Trimmomatic v0.33, and paired reads were merged with FLASH v1.2.11 so that full CDR3 sequences could be recovered. V, D and J germline segments were assigned to the rearranged TCRbeta sequences using MiGEC v1.2.1b. Clonotype statistics, along with Shannon-Wiener diversity indices, were calculated using VDJtools v1.0.0. To reduce sampling bias, subsequent analyses other than the diversity analysis used only the 250 most abundant clonotypes in each sample. TCRdb passed the public sequencing reads through fastp at Q25 and MiXCR, retaining productive beta sequences. Each record represents a unique CDR3 protein, reported with the most common genes and DNA among its rows. TCRdb assigned the V and J calls; the authors' analysis was not used. For this sample the table gives 250,000 to 350,000 distinct CDR3 sequences, of which about three fifths were detected only once. The ten largest clones add up to about 18% of the sample.

Results the study describes overall, beyond this receptor: Because the samples were bulk and unsorted, CD4+ and CD8+ T cell repertoires could not be compared. Only five patients were included in the study, and the authors note that the findings should be validated in a larger study. The top 250 clones made up a significantly larger repertoire fraction in tumors than in blood (p = 0.039). Only the TCR beta chain was sequenced, so true repertoire diversity is likely underestimated because unpaired alpha chains were not captured. Consistent with antigen-driven expansion, pairs of tumor regions showed higher repertoire overlap (mean roughly 35%) than either tumor-adjacent pairs (about 17%) or tumor-blood pairs (approximately 14%).

Measured from the cysteine to the phenylalanine, the CDR3 is 19 residues long. CDR3 DNA only is kept here, 57 bases in frame from base 1. From the germline V gene, CDR1 is SGHAT and CDR2 is FQNNGV. As concerns this clonotype: What antigen it recognizes has not been identified. A junction end diverges from the germline sequence, so it may reflect a read error.

RNA from unsorted whole blood was extracted with TRIzol reagent, and germline DNA was obtained with the DNeasy Blood & Tissue kit. Chronic HBV infection was present in the patients, and the patients were treatment-naive at sampling. Before surgery, four milliliters of peripheral blood were collected into K2EDTA tubes. The TCR comes from a woman aged 30 to 39 with primary liver carcinoma and hepatitis B virus infection. The material sequenced was peripheral blood. The chain joins TRBV11-2 to TRBJ2-6, and 7 junction bases match TRBD2. The CDR3 corresponds to CARSSFGAGVPWGANVLTF. The nucleotide sequence reads TGTGCCAGGAGCTCCTTTGGGGCGGGAGTGCCGTGGGGGGCCAACGTCCTGACTTTC.